This T cell receptor beta chain was documented in a study of cytomegalovirus exposure and HLA in healthy donors. The study, taken as a whole, reports: The productive fraction for most TCR beta V segments was about 87% or about 30% in an earlier analysis.

A multiplex PCR was run with 60 Vbeta primers and 13 Jbeta primers. Clones were read by immunoSEQ multiplex PCR, and TCRdb kept only the in-frame ones, dropping some. The sample contains roughly 150,000 clones, 77% of which appear only once. The CDR3 has 15 amino acids. J gave up 0 bases and V 6 bases, and 5 bases lay outside the gene matches. Germline V CDR1 and CDR2: MNHEY, SVGAGI. Notes on this clone: Antigen: not known.

This receptor was identified in a man younger than 40 in good health and CMV-seronegative. The sequencing input was PBMCs. The chain employs TRBV6-5 and TRBJ1-3, with 7 bases that match TRBD1. The chain's CDR3 is CASSRGTDSGNTIYF. CDR3 DNA: TGTGCCAGCAGCCGCGGGACAGACTCTGGAAACACCATATATTTT.